This record covers a single T cell receptor (beta chain). This table comes from immunoSEQ multiplex PCR, and its TCRdb copy is limited to in-frame clones, with some not included. The table shows about 140,000 clones, with 90% occurring only once. Trimming shortened V by 2 bases and J by 10 bases, and 4 bases separated the two germline ends. Germline V lookup: CDR1 KGHDR, CDR2 SFDVKD. The CDR3 is 11 amino acids. The sample is drawn from a study of T cell responses to AZD1222 COVID-19 vaccine. The sample in question was peripheral blood, obtained 28 days after the second AZD1222 dose. V and J are TRBV24-1 and TRBJ2-2; D call uncertain. This TCR was sampled from an adult who received the AZD1222 COVID-19 vaccine. This CDR3 reads CATSDSVELFF. CDR3 bases: TGTGCCACCAGTGATTCCGTGGAGCTGTTTTTT.